This T cell receptor (beta chain) was found in a study of blood T cell repertoires in COVID-19. Background on the study: T cells, B-cell-depleted T cells, or PBMCs provided the cDNA or gDNA that served as material.

The CDR3 runs to 12 residues. V lost 2 bases and J lost 5, with 4 bases in between. Per the germline V gene, CDR1 is SGHTA and CDR2 is FQGNSA. Sequencing was performed with immunoSEQ multiplex PCR; in TCRdb, only in-frame clones are kept and a portion is missing. The table records hundreds of thousands of clones, roughly 89% of them present only once. This clone was found once. Sequencing was performed on PBMCs or T cells enriched from blood (not recorded which). This clonotype was obtained from a woman in her forties or fifties who had recovered from COVID-19. V is TRBV7-2 and J is TRBJ2-1; no clear D. The CDR3 protein is CASSLPDNEQFF. In DNA, the CDR3 is TGTGCCAGCAGCTTACCCGACAATGAGCAGTTCTTC.